The rows below give T cell receptor beta chains drawn from one sample of a study of blood T cell repertoires in COVID-19. The method was immunoSEQ multiplex PCR; TCRdb's version includes in-frame clones alone and lacks a portion of them. The sample carries some 54,000 clones, roughly 87% recorded once. Sequencing used peripheral blood. The receptors derive from a woman aged 55 to 70 with acute or convalescent COVID-19. The CDR3 runs from the conserved cysteine through the conserved F or W.

TRBJ2-1,TRBV9,CASSVTEDEQFF
TRBJ1-1,TRBV19,CATLRTGEAFF
TRBJ1-1,TRBV5-1,CASSLVSRDTEAFF
TRBJ1-5,TRBV5-1,CASSLGHSNQPQHF
TRBJ2-7,TRBV7-3,CASSLKDGFSGNFYEQYF
TRBJ2-1,TRBV24-1,CATSEPGLAGSSYNEQFF
TRBJ2-2,TRBV6-7,CASSDRQGRTGELFF
TRBJ1-3,TRBV4-1,CASSQGSVGNTIYF
TRBJ2-3,TRBV5-6,CASSSPGLAGTDTQYF
TRBJ1-1,TRBV12-3/TRBV12-4,CASSLNGQGTAFF
TRBJ1-1,TRBV7-2,CASSFMAGNTEAFF
TRBJ1-5,TRBV6-2/TRBV6-3,CASSYSGQGSQPQHF
TRBJ2-3,TRBV7-3,CASSPGHTDTQYF
TRBJ1-5,TRBV4-1,CASSQRAGPGQQNQPQHF
TRBJ1-4,TRBV7-2,CASSGVGTSNEKLFF
TRBJ1-6,TRBV30,CACRDRANSPLHF
TRBJ1-2,TRBV19,CASSKVRNYGYTF
TRBJ1-5,TRBV18,CASSPGTGRNPTQF
TRBJ2-7,TRBV19,CASSSSPGRMTSASYEQYF
TRBJ2-6,TRBV6-6,CASSPDRGQGANVLTF
TRBJ1-2,TRBV6-5,CASSTGQGSYTF
TRBJ1-5,TRBV30,CAWSPREGLGNQPQHF
TRBJ1-2,TRBV5-6,CASSLATENGYTF
TRBJ1-4,TRBV28,CASRSRGGAANEKLFF
TRBJ2-1,TRBV9,CASSVGNRRSYNEQFF
TRBJ2-1,TRBV29-1,CSVELAVVSSYNEQFF
TRBJ2-7,TRBV10-1,CASTPTGGYEQYF
TRBJ1-2,TRBV9,CASGGGYGYTF
TRBJ2-1,TRBV3-1/TRBV3-2,CASSPSSSHEQFF
TRBJ1-5,TRBV7-2,CASSLEQNQPQHF
TRBJ1-1,TRBV6-5,CASRRDRTEAFF
TRBJ1-2,TRBV6-5,CVDADRVQGYTF
TRBJ2-1,TRBV5-1,CASGPRGLSSTLYNEQFF
TRBJ2-6,TRBV3-1/TRBV3-2,CASSHRTGSSGANVLTF
TRBJ2-4,TRBV2,CASSEGQFRAKNIQYF
TRBJ2-1,TRBV24-1,CATSDRGASGRVNEQFF
TRBJ1-5,TRBV9,CASSATQGNQPQHF
TRBJ1-1,TRBV2,CASIRQGSTEAFF
TRBJ2-2,TRBV28,CASSLSGGANGELFF
TRBJ1-2,TRBV28,CASSDLPPTGAYGYTF
TRBJ2-1,TRBV24-1,CATSEWTGGEQFF
TRBJ2-1,TRBV5-1,CASSLKGGRAFDNEQFF
TRBJ1-6,TRBV2,CASSSTFASGNSPLHF
TRBJ2-7,TRBV19,CASSIWPGSYEQYF
TRBJ2-7,TRBV5-1,CASSLVAGGTYEQYF
TRBJ2-5,TRBV10-3,CAISKAGFGETQYF
TRBJ2-5,TRBV13,CASSLRSTGGGSETQYF
TRBJ1-2,TRBV6-5,CASSSRTGGGDGYTF